A selection of T cell receptor beta chains follows, all from one sample in a study of blood T cell repertoires in COVID-19. The method was immunoSEQ multiplex PCR; TCRdb's version includes in-frame clones alone and lacks a portion of them. The data show hundreds of thousands of clones, 80% to 90% seen once. The sequenced sample consisted of PBMCs or T cells enriched from blood (not recorded which). The receptor source for this set is a woman younger than 45 who had recovered from COVID-19. Both conserved end residues are trimmed from each CDR3.

TRBV5-1	ASSLAGGTQGTGELF
TRBV5-1	ASSLAGGQASGANVLT
TRBV6-5	ASKNLRREGSPLH
TRBV19	ASSRGQHSNQPQH
TRBV3-1/TRBV3-2	ASSLQRGGEEQY
TRBV30	AWSYDRSGNTIY
TRBV28	ASSYGSFNQPQH
TRBV4-3	ASSQLGGAGGHGYT
TRBV5-1	ASSLPGSADTQY
TRBV7-2	ASSLAARANTEAF
TRBV25-1	ASSERASYGYT
TRBV7-2	ASSLLAGGVYEQY
TRBV7-9	ASSKGLANEQF
TRBV11-2	ASSLGLAGEKQF
TRBV28	ASSFGTTTTRFNYEQY
TRBV25-1	ASSGTGTGELF
TRBV30	ACPRGTGEVVDNSPLH